The 8 T cell receptor beta chains listed next were all sequenced from one sample in a study of T cells in Graves' hyperthyroidism and ophthalmopathy. TCR beta CDR3 region amplification was performed from RNA transcripts. HTBI primers were the set used in a first-round RT-PCR of the TCR CDR3. TCRdb called the multiplex PCR reads again in MiXCR, with one record for every CDR3 protein. The sample holds 300,000 or so distinct CDR3 sequences, 15% to 20% seen once. The sequencing input was blood. The receptors shown here come from a man aged 30 to 39 with Graves' hyperthyroidism.

This clonotype was observed a few times. This chain uses TRBV20-1 with TRBJ2-5, with no clear D. The CDR3 covers 11 residues. The germline V gene encodes CDR1 DFQATT and CDR2 SNEGSKA (reference sequence). In nucleotides, the CDR3 is TGCGGTCCGTTATTGATGGAGACCCAGTACTTC. As protein: CGPLLMETQYF.

This clonotype has more than one count but fewer than ten. This chain links TRBV7-9 with TRBJ2-3; unclear D gene. Germline lookup yields CDR1 SEHNR and CDR2 FQNEAQ (reference sequence). Trimming stripped 1 base from V and 4 bases from J, with 21 bases between. CDR3 length: 18 residues. CDR3 sequence: CASSLEFFPLVGADTQYF. The CDR3 DNA is TGTGCCAGCAGCTTAGAATTTTTCCCTCTGGTCGGCGCAGATACGCAGTATTTT.

In this sample, this clonotype turned up many times. This sequence joins TRBV29-1 and TRBJ2-1; 8 positions match TRBD1. Germline V CDR1 and CDR2: SQVTM, ANQGSEA. After removal of 4 bases from V and 7 bases from J, the junction contained 6 bases not matched to a gene. The CDR3 is 13 residues long. This CDR3 is CSVGQGAMNEQFF. Written as DNA, the CDR3 is TGCAGCGTTGGGCAGGGGGCGATGAATGAGCAGTTCTTC.

The gene calls are TRBV12-5 and TRBJ2-5; the D is unclear. The germline gives CDR1 LGHNT, CDR2 FRNRAP. Trimming stripped 7 bases from V and 5 bases from J, with 17 bases between. The CDR3 is made up of 14 amino acids. CDR3 nucleotides: TGTGCTAGTGCCTCTACGGCTGGAGTCGAGACCCAGTACTTC. Translating it yields CASASTAGVETQYF. Full variable domain (remainder filled in from reference TRBV12-5 and TRBJ2-5): DARVTQTPRHKVTEMGQEVTMRCQPILGHNTVFWYRQTMMQGLELLAYFRNRAPLDDSGMPKDRFSAEMPDATLATLKIQPSEPRDSAVYFCASASTAGVETQYFGPGTRLLVL.

The gene calls are TRBV28 and TRBJ1-2, with 12 nucleotides matching TRBD1. CDR3 length equals 17 residues. Germline trimming cut 5 bases from V and 4 bases from J; bases unmatched to any gene: 11. Germline CDR1 and CDR2: MDHEN and SYDVKM. The DNA for the CDR3 is TGTGCCAGCAGTCCTATGGACGGGACAGGGGGCGTCTATGGCTACACCTTC. Translating it yields CASSPMDGTGGVYGYTF.

The chain is built from TRBV3-1 and TRBJ1-2; maybe TRBD1 (6 bases). Germline V gives CDR1 LGHDT, CDR2 YNNKEL (reference sequence). The CDR3 consists of 13 residues. Trimming pared 4 bases from V and 4 bases from J, leaving 10 bases between. The CDR3 nucleotides read TGTGCCAGCAGCCGATTGACAGGCTATGGCTACACCTTC. Encoded protein: CASSRLTGYGYTF.

The chain couples TRBV5-1 to TRBJ1-5; TRBD1 might be the D (6 bases). The germline CDR1 and CDR2 sequences are SGHRS and YFSETQ. Deletions cut 5 bases from V and 1 base from J, with 13 bases between. The CDR3 totals 15 residues. The DNA of the CDR3 is TGCGCCAGCAGACCCGGGGGGCACAGCAATCAGCCCCAGCATTTT. Translation: CASRPGGHSNQPQHF.

This clonotype was seen a handful of times. This chain links TRBV19 with TRBJ1-2; the match to TRBD1 covers 8 bases. V was clipped by 1 base and J by 2 bases; unmatched bases: 6. The germline CDR1 and CDR2 sequences are LNHDA and SQIVND (reference sequence). This CDR3 has 16 amino acids. The CDR3 nucleotides read TGTGCCAGTAGTATAGCTTACAGGGGGACAAACTATGGCTACACCTTC. It yields the protein CASSIAYRGTNYGYTF.